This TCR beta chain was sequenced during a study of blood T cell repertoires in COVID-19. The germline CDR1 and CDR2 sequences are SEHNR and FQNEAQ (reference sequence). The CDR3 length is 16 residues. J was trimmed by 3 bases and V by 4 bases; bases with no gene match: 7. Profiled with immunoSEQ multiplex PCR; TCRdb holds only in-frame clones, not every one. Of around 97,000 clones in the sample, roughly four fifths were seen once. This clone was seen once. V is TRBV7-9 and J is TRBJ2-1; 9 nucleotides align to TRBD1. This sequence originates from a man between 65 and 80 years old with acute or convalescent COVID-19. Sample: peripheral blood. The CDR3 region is CASSSEQGAVYNEQFF. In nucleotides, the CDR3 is TGTGCCAGCAGCTCCGAACAGGGGGCGGTCTACAATGAGCAGTTCTTC.